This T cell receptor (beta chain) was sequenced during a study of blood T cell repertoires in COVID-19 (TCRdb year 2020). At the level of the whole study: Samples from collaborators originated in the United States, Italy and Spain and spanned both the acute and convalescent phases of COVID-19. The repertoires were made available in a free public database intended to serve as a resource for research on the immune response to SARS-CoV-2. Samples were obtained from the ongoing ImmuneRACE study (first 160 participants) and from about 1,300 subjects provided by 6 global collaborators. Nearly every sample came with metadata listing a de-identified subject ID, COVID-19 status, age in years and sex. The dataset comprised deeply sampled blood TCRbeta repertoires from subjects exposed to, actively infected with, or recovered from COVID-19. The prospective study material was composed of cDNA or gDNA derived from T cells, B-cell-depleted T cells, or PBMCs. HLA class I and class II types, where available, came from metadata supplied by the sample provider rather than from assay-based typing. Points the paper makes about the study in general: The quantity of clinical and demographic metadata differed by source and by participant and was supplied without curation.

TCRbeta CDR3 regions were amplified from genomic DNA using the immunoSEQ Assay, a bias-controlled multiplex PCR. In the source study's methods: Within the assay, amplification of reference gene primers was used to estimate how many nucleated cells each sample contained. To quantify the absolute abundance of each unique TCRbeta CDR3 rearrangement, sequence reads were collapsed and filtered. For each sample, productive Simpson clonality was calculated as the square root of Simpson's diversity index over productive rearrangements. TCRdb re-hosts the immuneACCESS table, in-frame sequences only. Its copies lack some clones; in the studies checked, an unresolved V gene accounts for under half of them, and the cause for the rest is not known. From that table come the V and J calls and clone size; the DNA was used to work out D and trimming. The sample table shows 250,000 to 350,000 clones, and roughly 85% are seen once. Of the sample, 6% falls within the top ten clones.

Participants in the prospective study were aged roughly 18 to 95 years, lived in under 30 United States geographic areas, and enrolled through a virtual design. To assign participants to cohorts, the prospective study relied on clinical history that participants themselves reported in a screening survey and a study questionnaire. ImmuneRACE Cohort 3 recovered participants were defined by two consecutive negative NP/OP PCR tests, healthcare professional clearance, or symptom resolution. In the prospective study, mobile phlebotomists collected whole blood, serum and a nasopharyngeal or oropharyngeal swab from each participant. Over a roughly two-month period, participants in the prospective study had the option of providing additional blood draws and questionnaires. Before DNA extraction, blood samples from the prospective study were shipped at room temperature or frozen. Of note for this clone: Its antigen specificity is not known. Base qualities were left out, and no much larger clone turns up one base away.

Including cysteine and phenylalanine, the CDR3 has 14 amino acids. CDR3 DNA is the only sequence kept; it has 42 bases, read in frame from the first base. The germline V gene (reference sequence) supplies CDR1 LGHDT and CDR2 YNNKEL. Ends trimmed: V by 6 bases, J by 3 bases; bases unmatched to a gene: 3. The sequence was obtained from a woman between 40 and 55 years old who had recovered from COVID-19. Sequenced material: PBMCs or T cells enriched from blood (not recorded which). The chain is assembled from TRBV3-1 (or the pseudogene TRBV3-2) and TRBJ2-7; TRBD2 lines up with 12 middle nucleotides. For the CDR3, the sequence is CASSGLAGHYEQYF. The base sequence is TGTGCCAGCAGTGGACTAGCGGGGCACTACGAGCAGTACTTC.